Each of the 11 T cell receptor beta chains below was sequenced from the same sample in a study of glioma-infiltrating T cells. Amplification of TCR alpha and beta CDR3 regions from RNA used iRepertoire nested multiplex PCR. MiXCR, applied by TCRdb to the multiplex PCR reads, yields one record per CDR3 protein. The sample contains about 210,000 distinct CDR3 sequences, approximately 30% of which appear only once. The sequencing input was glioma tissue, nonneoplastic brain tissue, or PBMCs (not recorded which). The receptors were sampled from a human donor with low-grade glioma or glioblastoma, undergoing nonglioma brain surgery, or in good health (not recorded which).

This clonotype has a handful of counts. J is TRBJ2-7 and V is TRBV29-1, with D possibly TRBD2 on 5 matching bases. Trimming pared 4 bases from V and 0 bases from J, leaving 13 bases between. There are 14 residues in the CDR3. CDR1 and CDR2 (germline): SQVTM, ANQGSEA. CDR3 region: CSVGGAGPSYEQYF. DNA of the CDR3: TGCAGCGTTGGAGGTGCGGGCCCCTCCTACGAGCAGTACTTC.

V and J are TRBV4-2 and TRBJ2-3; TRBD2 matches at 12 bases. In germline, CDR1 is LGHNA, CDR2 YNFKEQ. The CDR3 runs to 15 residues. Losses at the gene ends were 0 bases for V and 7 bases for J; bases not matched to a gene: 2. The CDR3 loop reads CASSQELAGGHTQYF. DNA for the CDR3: TGTGCCAGCAGCCAAGAACTAGCGGGAGGACATACGCAGTATTTT.

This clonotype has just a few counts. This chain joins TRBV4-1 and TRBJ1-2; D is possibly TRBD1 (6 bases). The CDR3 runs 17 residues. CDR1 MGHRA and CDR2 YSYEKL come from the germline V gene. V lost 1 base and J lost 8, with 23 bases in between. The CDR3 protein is CASSQVARGGGNAGYTF. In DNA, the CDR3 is TGCGCCAGCAGCCAAGTTGCACGGGGGGGCGGAAACGCCGGCTACACCTTC.

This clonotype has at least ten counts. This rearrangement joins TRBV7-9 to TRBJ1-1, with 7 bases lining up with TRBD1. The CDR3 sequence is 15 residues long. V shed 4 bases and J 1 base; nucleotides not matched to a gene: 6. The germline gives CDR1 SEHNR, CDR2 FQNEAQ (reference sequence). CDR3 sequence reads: CASSSRGGENTEAFF. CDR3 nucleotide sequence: TGTGCCAGCAGCTCCAGGGGGGGAGAGAACACTGAAGCTTTCTTT.

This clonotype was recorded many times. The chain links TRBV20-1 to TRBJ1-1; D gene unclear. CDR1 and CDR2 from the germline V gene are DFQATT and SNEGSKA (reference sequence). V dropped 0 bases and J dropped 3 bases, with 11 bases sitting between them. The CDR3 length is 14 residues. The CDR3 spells CSARDQRWDTEAFF. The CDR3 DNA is TGCAGTGCTAGAGATCAACGGTGGGACACTGAAGCTTTCTTT.

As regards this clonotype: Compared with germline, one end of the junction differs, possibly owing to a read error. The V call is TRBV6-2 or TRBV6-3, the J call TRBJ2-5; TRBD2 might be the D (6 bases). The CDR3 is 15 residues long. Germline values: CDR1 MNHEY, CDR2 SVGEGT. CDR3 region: CASTISAPGEETQHF. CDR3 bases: TGTGCCAGCACTATAAGCGCCCCGGGAGAAGAGACCCAGCACTTC.

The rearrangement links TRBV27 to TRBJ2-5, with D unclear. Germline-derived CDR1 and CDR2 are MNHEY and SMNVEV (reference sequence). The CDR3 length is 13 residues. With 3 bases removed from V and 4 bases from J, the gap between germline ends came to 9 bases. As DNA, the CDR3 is TGTGCCAGCAGTTTCGTACTTGCAGAGACCCAGTACTTC. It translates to CASSFVLAETQYF.

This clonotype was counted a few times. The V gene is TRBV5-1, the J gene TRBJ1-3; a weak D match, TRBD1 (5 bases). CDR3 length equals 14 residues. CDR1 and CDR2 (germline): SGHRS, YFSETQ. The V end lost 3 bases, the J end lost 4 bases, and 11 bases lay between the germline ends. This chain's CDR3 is CASSSGTDGNTIYF. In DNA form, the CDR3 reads TGCGCCAGCAGCTCCGGGACGGACGGAAACACCATATATTTT.

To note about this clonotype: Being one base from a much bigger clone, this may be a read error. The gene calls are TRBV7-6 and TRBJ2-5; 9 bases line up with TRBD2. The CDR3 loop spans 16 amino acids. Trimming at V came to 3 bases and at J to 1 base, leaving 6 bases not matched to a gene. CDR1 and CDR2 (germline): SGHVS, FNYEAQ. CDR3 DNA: TGTGCCAGCAGCTTCCGACTAGCGGAAAGCCAAGAGACCCAGTACTTC. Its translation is CASSFRLAESQETQYF.

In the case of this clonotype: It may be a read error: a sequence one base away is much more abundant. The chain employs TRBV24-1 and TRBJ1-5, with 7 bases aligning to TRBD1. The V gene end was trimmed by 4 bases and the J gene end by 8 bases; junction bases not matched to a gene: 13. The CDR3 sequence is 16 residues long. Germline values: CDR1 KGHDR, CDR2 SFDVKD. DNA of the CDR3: TGTGCCACCAGTGACGCCAAGGGGGCGAGGAGGGAGCCCCAGCATTTT. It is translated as CATSDAKGARREPQHF.

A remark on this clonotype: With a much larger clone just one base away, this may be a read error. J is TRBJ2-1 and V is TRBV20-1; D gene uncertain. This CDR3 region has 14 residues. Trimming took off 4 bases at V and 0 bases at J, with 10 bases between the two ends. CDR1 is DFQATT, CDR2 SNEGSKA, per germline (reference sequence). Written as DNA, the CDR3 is TGCAGTGCTAAAAACCGAATCTCCTACAATGAGCAGTTCTTC. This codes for CSAKNRISYNEQFF.